The sample holds many counts of the clone carrying this T cell receptor (beta chain). Its antigen is undetermined. These data originate in a study of shared clonotypes between healthy human individuals. The assay was immunoSEQ multiplex PCR, and TCRdb's table has in-frame clones only and misses some. The repertoire holds around 720,000 clones, with around four fifths as singletons. Findings and caveats of the study: Rarefaction gave evidence that sorted-subset sequencing remained incomplete despite large depth.

This CDR3 contains 12 residues. Trimming pared 5 bases from V and 11 bases from J, leaving 14 bases between. Germline lookup yields CDR1 MNHEY and CDR2 SMNVEV (reference sequence). CD4+ cells were split into CD45RA+ naive and CD45RA-negative memory subsets. V gene TRBV27 combines with J gene TRBJ2-3; D gene unclear. The sample was memory CD4+ T cells sorted from blood. The subset was: CD45RA-negative fraction. The receptor was isolated from a woman in her 30s in good health. CDR3 loop: CASSTTERRQYF. The CDR3 DNA follows: TGTGCCAGCAGTACCACGGAGCGTCGGCAGTATTTT.